This T cell receptor (beta chain) is from a study of blood T cell repertoires in COVID-19. Method: immunoSEQ multiplex PCR; TCRdb's copy keeps in-frame clones and lacks some. Of about 280,000 clones in the sample, roughly 88% are singletons; the top ten hold less than 10%. Per germline, CDR1 LGHDT and CDR2 YNNKEL (reference sequence). This CDR3 contains 14 residues. The ends lost 7 bases at V and 7 bases at J; junction bases unmatched: 7. The J gene is TRBJ1-4, the V gene TRBV3-1 (or the pseudogene TRBV3-2); 9 positions agree with TRBD1. Sequencing was carried out using peripheral blood. The TCR was taken from a man between 18 and 35 years old with active or convalescent COVID-19. In DNA, the CDR3 is TGTGCCAGCACCCCCGGGACAGGGCCTGAAAAACTGTTTTTT. This translates into CASTPGTGPEKLFF.